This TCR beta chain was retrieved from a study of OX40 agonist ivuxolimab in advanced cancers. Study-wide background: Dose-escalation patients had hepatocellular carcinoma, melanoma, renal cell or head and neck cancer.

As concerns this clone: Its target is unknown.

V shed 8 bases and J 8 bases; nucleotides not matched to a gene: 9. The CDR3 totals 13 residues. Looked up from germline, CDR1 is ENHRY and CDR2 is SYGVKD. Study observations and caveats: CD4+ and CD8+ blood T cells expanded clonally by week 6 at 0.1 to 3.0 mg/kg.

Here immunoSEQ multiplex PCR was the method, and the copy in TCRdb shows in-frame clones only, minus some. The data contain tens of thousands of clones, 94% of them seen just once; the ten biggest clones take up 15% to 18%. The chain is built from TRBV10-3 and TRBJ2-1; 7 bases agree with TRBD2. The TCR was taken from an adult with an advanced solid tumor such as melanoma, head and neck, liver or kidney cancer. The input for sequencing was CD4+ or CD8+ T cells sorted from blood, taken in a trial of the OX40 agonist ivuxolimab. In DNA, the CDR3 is TGTGCCATCGGGGGGGAGCCTCGCTATGAGCAGTTCTTC. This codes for CAIGGEPRYEQFF.